This entry concerns a single T cell receptor beta chain. Library construction for TCR beta used iRepertoire HTBI primers and Arm-PCR of CDR3 regions. TCRdb ran MiXCR on the multiplex PCR reads and lists one entry per CDR3 protein. The sample holds about 470,000 distinct CDR3 sequences, about 22% seen once. The data originate from a study of regulatory T cells in long-lasting Graves disease. Documented time point: persistent/refractory GD, antithyroid drugs over 5 years with positive TRAb. PBMC RNA was the source of the TCR library. There are 15 residues in the CDR3. The germline CDR1 and CDR2 sequences are MDHEN and SYDVKM. J lost 1 base, V lost 5 bases, and 6 bases had no gene match.

This chain joins TRBV28 and TRBJ2-7, with TRBD1 matching 9 bases. This receptor was taken from a female donor with Graves disease. The material sequenced was peripheral blood mononuclear cells (PBMCs), taken when the disease was refractory, from a patient treated with antithyroid drugs. Here the CDR3 DNA reads TGTGCCAGCAGTCCCGGGACAGGGAGGTCCTACGAGCAGTACTTC. Amino acids: CASSPGTGRSYEQYF.